The 2 T cell receptor beta chains presented below share a single source sample, sequenced in a study of blood T cells in healthy people across ages. Then a second PCR, running about 6 to 12 cycles, was carried out with a sample-barcoded 5' primer and a J-beta primer mix. TCRdb re-derived calls from the 5' RACE reads in MiXCR, one entry per CDR3 protein. The repertoire holds 1.5 million to 2 million distinct CDR3 sequences, with 28% as singletons. Sequenced sample: blood. The receptors stem from a woman aged 25 to 45 in good health.

The CDR3 reads CSARRTGGNTEAFF. The CDR3 bases are TGCAGTGCTAGGAGGACAGGGGGTAACACTGAAGCTTTCTTT. The rearrangement joins TRBV20-1 to TRBJ1-1; 10 bases fit TRBD1. The V gene end was trimmed by 3 bases and the J gene end by 2 bases; junction bases not matched to a gene: 3. Looked up from germline, CDR1 is DFQATT and CDR2 is SNEGSKA (reference sequence). The CDR3 spans 14 residues.

In its sample, this clonotype was seen many times. J is TRBJ2-7 and V is TRBV19; unclear D gene. Germline CDR1 LNHDA, CDR2 SQIVND (reference sequence). This CDR3 region has 14 residues. The V gene lost 3 bases and the J gene lost 3 bases, with 12 bases spanning the gap. The chain's CDR3 is CASSITVGGYEQYF. In nucleotides, the CDR3 is TGTGCCAGTAGTATTACCGTCGGTGGCTACGAGCAGTACTTC.